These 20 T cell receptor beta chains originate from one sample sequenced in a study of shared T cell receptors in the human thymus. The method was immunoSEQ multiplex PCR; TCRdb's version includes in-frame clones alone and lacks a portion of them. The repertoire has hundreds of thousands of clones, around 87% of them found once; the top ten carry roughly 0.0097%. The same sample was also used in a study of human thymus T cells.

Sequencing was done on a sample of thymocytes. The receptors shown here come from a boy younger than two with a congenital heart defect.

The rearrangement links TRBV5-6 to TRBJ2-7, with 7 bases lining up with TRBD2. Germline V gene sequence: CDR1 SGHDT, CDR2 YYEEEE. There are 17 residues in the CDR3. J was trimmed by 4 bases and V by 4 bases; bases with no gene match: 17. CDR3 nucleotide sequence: TGTGCCAGCAGCCTTACGAGGGCGGGAGAGAGTAGATACGAGCAGTACTTC. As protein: CASSLTRAGESRYEQYF.

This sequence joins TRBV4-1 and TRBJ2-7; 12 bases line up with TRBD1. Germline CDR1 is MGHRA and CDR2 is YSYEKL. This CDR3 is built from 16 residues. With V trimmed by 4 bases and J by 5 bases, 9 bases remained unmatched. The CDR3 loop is CASSPRGDRGLHEQYF. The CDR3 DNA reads TGCGCCAGCAGCCCAAGGGGGGACAGGGGGCTCCACGAGCAGTACTTC.

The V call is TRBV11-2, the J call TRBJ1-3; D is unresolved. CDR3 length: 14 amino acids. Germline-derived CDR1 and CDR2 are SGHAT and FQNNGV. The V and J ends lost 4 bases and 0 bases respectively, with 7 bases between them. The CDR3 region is CASSSNGSGNTIYF. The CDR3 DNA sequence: TGTGCCAGCAGCTCAAACGGCTCTGGAAACACCATATATTTT.

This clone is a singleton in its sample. The CDR3 coding sequence is TGCGCCAGCAGCCGGCAACTAGCGGGAGCGGCCGGGGAGCTGTTTTTT. Encoded protein: CASSRQLAGAAGELFF. This chain connects TRBV4-3 to TRBJ2-2; the match to TRBD2 covers 11 bases. This CDR3 spans 16 amino acids. The germline V gene has CDR1 LGHNA and CDR2 YSLEER. V gave up 4 bases and J gave up 6 bases; unmatched junction bases: 7.

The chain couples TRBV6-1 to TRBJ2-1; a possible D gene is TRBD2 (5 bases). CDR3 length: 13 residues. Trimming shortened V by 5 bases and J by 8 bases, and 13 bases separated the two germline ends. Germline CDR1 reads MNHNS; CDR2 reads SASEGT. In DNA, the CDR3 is TGTGCCAGCAGTACCGGGGTCGTCGATGAGCAGTTCTTC. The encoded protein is CASSTGVVDEQFF.

The CDR3 loop reads CASSLYGTSGYEQYF. Written as DNA, the CDR3 is TGTGCCAGCAGCCTATACGGGACTAGCGGCTACGAGCAGTACTTC. The genes are TRBV7-2 and TRBJ2-7; 11 bases map to TRBD2. Germline lookup yields CDR1 SGHTA and CDR2 FQGNSA. The length of the CDR3 is 15 residues. V lost 5 bases and J lost 3; bases outside the gene matches: 6.

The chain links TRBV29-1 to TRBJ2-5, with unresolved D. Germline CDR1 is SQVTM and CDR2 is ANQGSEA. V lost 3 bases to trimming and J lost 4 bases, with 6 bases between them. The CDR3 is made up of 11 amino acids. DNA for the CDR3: TGCAGCGTTGATATCGGAGAGACCCAGTACTTC. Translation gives CSVDIGETQYF.

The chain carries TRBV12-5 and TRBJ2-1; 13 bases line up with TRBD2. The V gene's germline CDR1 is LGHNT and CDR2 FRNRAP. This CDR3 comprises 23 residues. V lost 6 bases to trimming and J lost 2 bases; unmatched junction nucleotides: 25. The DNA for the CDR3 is TGTGCTAGTGGCCGCCCGGGACTAGCGGGAAGCGCATCACCACAACAGGCCTACAATGAGCAGTTCTTC. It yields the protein CASGRPGLAGSASPQQAYNEQFF.

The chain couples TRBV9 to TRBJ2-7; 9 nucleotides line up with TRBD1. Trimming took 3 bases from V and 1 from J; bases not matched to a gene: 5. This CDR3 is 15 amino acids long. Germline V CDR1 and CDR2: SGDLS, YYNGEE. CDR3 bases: TGTGCCAGCAGCGCTTCCGGGACAGGGTCCTACGAGCAGTACTTC. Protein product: CASSASGTGSYEQYF.

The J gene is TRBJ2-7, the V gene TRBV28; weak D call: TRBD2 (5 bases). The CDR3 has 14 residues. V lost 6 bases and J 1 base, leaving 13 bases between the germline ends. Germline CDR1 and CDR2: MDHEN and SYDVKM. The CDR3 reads CASSHLTGSYEQYF. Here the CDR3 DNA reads TGTGCCAGCAGCCACCTGACGGGGTCCTACGAGCAGTACTTC.

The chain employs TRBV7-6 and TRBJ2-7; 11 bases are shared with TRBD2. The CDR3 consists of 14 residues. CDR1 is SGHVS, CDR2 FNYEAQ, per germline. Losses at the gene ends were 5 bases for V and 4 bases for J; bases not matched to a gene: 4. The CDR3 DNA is TGTGCCAGCAGCCCTTGGACTAGCGGGTACGAGCAGTACTTC. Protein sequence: CASSPWTSGYEQYF. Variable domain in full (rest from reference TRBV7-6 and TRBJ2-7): GAGVSQSPRYKVTKRGQDVALRCDPISGHVSLYWYRQALGQGPEFLTYFNYEAQQDKSGLPNDRFSAERPEGSISTLTIQRTEQRDSAMYRCASSPWTSGYEQYFGPGTRLTVT.

The CDR3 spells CASSRSTGWGNGYTF. The DNA for the CDR3 is TGTGCCAGCTCACGTTCGACAGGTTGGGGAAATGGCTACACCTTC. The chain has TRBV18 and TRBJ1-2; D perhaps matches TRBD1 (6 bases). Germline loops: CDR1 KGHSH, CDR2 LQKENI. Trimming stripped 4 bases from V and 6 bases from J, with 18 bases between. CDR3 size: 15 residues.

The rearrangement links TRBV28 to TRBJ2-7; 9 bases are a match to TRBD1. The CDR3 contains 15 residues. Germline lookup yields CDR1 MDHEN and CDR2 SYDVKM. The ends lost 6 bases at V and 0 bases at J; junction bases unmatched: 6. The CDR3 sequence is CASRWGQGTSYEQYF. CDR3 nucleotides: TGTGCCAGCAGATGGGGACAGGGAACCTCCTACGAGCAGTACTTC.

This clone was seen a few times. CDR3 sequence reads: CASSPKEGGDLYGYTF. The CDR3 DNA sequence: TGTGCCAGCAGCCCAAAGGAAGGGGGAGACCTGTATGGCTACACCTTC. The chain couples TRBV4-2 to TRBJ1-2, with D perhaps matching TRBD1 (6 bases). The V gene lost 4 bases and the J gene lost 5 bases, with 20 bases spanning the gap. Germline lookup yields CDR1 LGHNA and CDR2 YNFKEQ. The CDR3 has 16 residues.

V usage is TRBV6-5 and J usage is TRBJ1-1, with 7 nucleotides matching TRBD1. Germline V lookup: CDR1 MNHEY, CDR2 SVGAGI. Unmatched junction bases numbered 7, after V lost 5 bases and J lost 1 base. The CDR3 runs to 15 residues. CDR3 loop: CASSARGKENTEAFF. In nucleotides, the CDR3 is TGTGCCAGCAGTGCCAGGGGGAAGGAGAACACTGAAGCTTTCTTT.

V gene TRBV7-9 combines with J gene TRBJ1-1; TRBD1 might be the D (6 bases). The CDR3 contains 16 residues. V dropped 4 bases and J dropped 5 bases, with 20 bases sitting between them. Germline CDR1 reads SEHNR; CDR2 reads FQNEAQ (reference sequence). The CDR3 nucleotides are TGTGCCAGCAGCTCCCCCTCCCAGGGGCGTTGGACTGAAGCTTTCTTT. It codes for CASSSPSQGRWTEAFF.

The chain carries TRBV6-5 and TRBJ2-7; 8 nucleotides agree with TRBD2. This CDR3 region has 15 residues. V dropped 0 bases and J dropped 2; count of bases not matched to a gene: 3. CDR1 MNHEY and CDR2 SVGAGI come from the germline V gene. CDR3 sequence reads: CASSYSGLGTYEQYF. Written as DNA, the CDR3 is TGTGCCAGCAGTTACTCGGGACTAGGGACCTACGAGCAGTACTTC.

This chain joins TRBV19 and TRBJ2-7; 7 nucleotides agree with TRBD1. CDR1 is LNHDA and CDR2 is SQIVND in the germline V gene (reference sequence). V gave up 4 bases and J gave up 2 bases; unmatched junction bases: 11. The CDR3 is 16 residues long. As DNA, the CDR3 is TGTGCCAGTAGTACCCTAAGGCCCGGGACAGCCTACGAGCAGTACTTC. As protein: CASSTLRPGTAYEQYF.

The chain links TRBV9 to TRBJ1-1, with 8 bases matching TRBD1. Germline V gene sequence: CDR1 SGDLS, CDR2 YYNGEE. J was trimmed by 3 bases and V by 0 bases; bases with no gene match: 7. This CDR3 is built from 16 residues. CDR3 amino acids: CASSVDSGTGDTEAFF. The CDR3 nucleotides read TGTGCCAGCAGCGTAGATTCTGGGACAGGAGACACTGAAGCTTTCTTT.

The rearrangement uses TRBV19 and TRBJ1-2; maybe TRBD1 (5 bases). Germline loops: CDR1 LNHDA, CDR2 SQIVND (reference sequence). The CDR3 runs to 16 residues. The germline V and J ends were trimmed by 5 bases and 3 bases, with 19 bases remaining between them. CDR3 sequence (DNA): TGTGCCAGTAGTTTTCCCTCTCTGCAGGGATACTATGGCTACACCTTC. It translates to CASSFPSLQGYYGYTF.